Listed below are T cell receptor beta chains from one sample, sequenced in a study of cytomegalovirus exposure and HLA in healthy donors. Generated by immunoSEQ multiplex PCR, the TCRdb table keeps only in-frame clones and is missing some. The sample has about 360,000 clones; about nine tenths are singletons. Sequenced input: PBMCs. Receptor source: a woman between 18 and 29 years old in good health and CMV-seronegative. The CDR3 runs from the conserved cysteine through the conserved F or W. The order of the fields is clone size, V gene, J gene, CDR3 protein. Some rows have no size entry. The others give once, few or many, or a class for an expanded clone.

>once|TRBV4-1|TRBJ2-4
CASSQEWLRRGPLAKNIQYF
>-|TRBV4-1|TRBJ1-2
CASTAGGGDGYTF
>-|TRBV7-9|TRBJ1-1
CASSLGSGAEAFF
>-|TRBV28|TRBJ2-7
CASSLEVGAGWYEQYF
>-|TRBV19|TRBJ2-2
CASSTDRTSGRSATGELFF
>-|TRBV5-5|TRBJ2-7
CASSLGYPAQGNSYEQYF
>-|TRBV7-6|TRBJ1-1
CASSANKGAEAFF
>-|TRBV27|TRBJ2-5
CASSYRGRGETQYF
>-|TRBV5-4|TRBJ1-1
CASSLETAAEAFF
>-|TRBV30|TRBJ2-1
CAWRSPGLADSYNEQFF
>-|TRBV7-9|TRBJ2-1
CASSLRTGGADEQFF
>-|TRBV27|TRBJ2-1
CASSTLRSGGADNEQFF
>-|TRBV11-2|TRBJ2-6
CASSSQGQGVSGANVLTF
>-|TRBV27|-
CASSELWVAYEQYF
>once|TRBV5-4|TRBJ2-7
CASSPGTSGGYEQYF
>-|TRBV19|TRBJ2-7
CASGQGASYEQYF
>-|TRBV14|TRBJ1-2
CASGQGIYGYTF
>-|TRBV2|TRBJ2-7
CASSDEGGPYEQYF
>-|TRBV4-1|TRBJ2-1
CASSHSGRGSYNEQFF
>-|TRBV11-2|TRBJ2-3
CASSYPGQGVSDTQYF
>-|TRBV28|TRBJ2-2
CASSPAGGGTGELFF
>once|TRBV2|TRBJ2-7
CASSEIGQGLYSYEQYF
>-|TRBV5-6|TRBJ2-5
CASSLKQQETQYF
>-|TRBV11-2|TRBJ2-1
CASSSTSGSYNEQFF
>-|TRBV7-8|TRBJ2-7
CASSYRDTLSSEQYF
>once|TRBV30|TRBJ2-2
CAWSVPYLTSGRNTGELFF
>once|TRBV5-8|TRBJ1-1
CASSSGVSQRAEAFF
>-|TRBV6-1|TRBJ1-6
CASSPRTGDSSPLHF
>-|TRBV28|TRBJ1-5
CASSPRAGHQPQHF
>-|TRBV6-5|TRBJ1-2
CASGLTGNYGYTF
>-|TRBV5-4|TRBJ2-7
CASSFLDRADEQYF
>-|TRBV6-5|TRBJ2-5
CASRGGTPGRETQYF
>-|TRBV29-1|TRBJ2-5
CSVGLAGVVTQYF
>-|TRBV4-2|TRBJ2-3
CASSQVVQGTDTQYF
>-|TRBV2|TRBJ2-3
CASSGGPITDTQYF
>-|TRBV9|TRBJ2-1
CASSVGGGYNEQFF
>once|TRBV2|TRBJ2-1
CASSVQGTYNEQFF
>-|TRBV6-5|TRBJ2-3
CASNRDRTDTQYF
>-|TRBV7-9|TRBJ1-3
CASRPTGLGNTIYF
>-|TRBV10-3|TRBJ1-5
CAISESGRSQPQHF
>once|TRBV2|TRBJ2-1
CASRSSGSSYNEQFF
>-|TRBV4-2|TRBJ2-6
CASSDPGAGANVLTF